A single sample is the source of the 26 T cell receptor beta chains below, sequenced in a study of shared clonotypes between healthy human individuals. Only in-frame clones appear in the TCRdb table, and some are missing; sequencing was by immunoSEQ multiplex PCR. This sample yields about 2.4 million clones, of which around nine tenths are seen a single time; about 0.13% belongs to the top ten. The sample consisted of naive CD4+ T cells sorted from blood. Specified subset: CD45RA+ positively selected. Source of these receptors: a man between 18 and 35 years old in good health.

The chain has TRBV28 and TRBJ2-2; either TRBD1 or TRBD2 may fit D (6 bases each). Deletions cut 6 bases from V and 1 base from J, with 9 bases between. The CDR3 runs to 14 residues. The germline gives CDR1 MDHEN, CDR2 SYDVKM. CDR3 region: CASSAGQNTGELFF. The CDR3 DNA sequence: TGTGCCAGCAGCGCGGGACAGAACACCGGGGAGCTGTTTTTT.

This chain connects TRBV5-1 to TRBJ2-1; D gene unclear. The CDR3 totals 14 residues. Germline V gives CDR1 SGHRS, CDR2 YFSETQ. The V and J ends lost 0 bases and 6 bases respectively, with 10 bases between them. CDR3 sequence (DNA): TGCGCCAGCAGCTTGGCCTCGGGTTCCAATGAGCAGTTCTTC. Its protein is CASSLASGSNEQFF. The full variable domain, rest sourced from reference TRBV5-1 and TRBJ2-1, is KAGVTQTPRYLIKTRGQQVTLSCSPISGHRSVSWYQQTPGQGLQFLFEYFSETQRNKGNFPGRFSGRQFSNSRSEMNVSTLELGDSALYLCASSLASGSNEQFFGPGTRLTVL.

The chain uses TRBV7-8 and TRBJ2-5, with TRBD2 matching over 7 bases. This CDR3 contains 16 residues. Trimming cost V 6 bases and J 5 bases; bases outside gene matches: 15. Germline V CDR1 and CDR2: SGHVS, FQNEAQ. Written as DNA, the CDR3 is TGTGCCAGCAGTTTGAGAGGACTAGTTCTAGGGGAGACCCAGTACTTC. It encodes CASSLRGLVLGETQYF.

As for this clone: Additional DNA sequences in this sample encode the identical CDR3. Written as DNA, the CDR3 is TGTGCCAGCTCACCATCCAGGGGTGACACCGGGGAGCTGTTTTTT. Translation: CASSPSRGDTGELFF. The rearrangement links TRBV18 to TRBJ2-2; possible D gene TRBD1, 6 bases. This CDR3 contains 15 residues. V gave up 2 bases and J gave up 3 bases, with 10 bases separating them. Germline-derived CDR1 and CDR2 are KGHSH and LQKENI.

This clone came up once. The chain employs TRBV5-6 and TRBJ2-7, with a possible D match to TRBD1 (6 bases). V was trimmed by 0 bases and J by 3 bases, leaving 10 bases between them. The CDR3 covers 14 residues. The germline CDR1 and CDR2 sequences are SGHDT and YYEEEE. The DNA of the CDR3 is TGTGCCAGCAGCTTGGAAGGGGGTGACTACGAGCAGTACTTC. Translated: CASSLEGGDYEQYF.

The gene calls are TRBV5-1 and TRBJ1-1; D unclear. CDR3 length: 13 residues. Germline V CDR1 and CDR2: SGHRS, YFSETQ. V shed 0 bases and J shed 8 bases, with 11 bases lying between them. The CDR3 DNA follows: TGCGCCAGCAGCTTGGATGGGCTTGTAGAAGCTTTCTTT. Its translation: CASSLDGLVEAFF.

The chain has TRBV28 and TRBJ1-1; D not certain. Germline V gene data show CDR1 as MDHEN and CDR2 as SYDVKM. This CDR3 is built from 14 residues. Trimming stripped 4 bases from V and 7 bases from J, with 16 bases between. CDR3: CASSSPGLRYEAFF. In DNA form, the CDR3 reads TGTGCCAGCAGTTCCCCGGGCCTCCGTTATGAAGCTTTCTTT.

This clone was observed a single time. The chain joins TRBV9 to TRBJ2-7; 9 bases fit TRBD2. The CDR3 is 17 amino acids. Germline V gene data show CDR1 as SGDLS and CDR2 as YYNGEE. J lost 3 bases, V lost 0 bases, and 10 bases had no gene match. The CDR3 region is CASSVEEGGGARYEQYF. Here the CDR3 DNA reads TGTGCCAGCAGCGTAGAGGAGGGCGGGGGGGCTCGCTACGAGCAGTACTTC.

For this clone: Other nucleotide sequences from this sample produce the same CDR3. The gene calls are TRBV2 and TRBJ2-7; D assignment may be TRBD1 or TRBD2 (5 bases each). The CDR3 extends over 14 amino acids. Trimming pared 5 bases from V and 1 base from J, leaving 12 bases between. Per germline, CDR1 SNHLY and CDR2 FYNNEI. The CDR3: CASSSRGSSYEQYF. CDR3 sequence (DNA): TGTGCCAGCAGTTCCCGGGGCAGTTCCTACGAGCAGTACTTC. Full variable domain (missing parts from reference TRBV2 and TRBJ2-7): EPEVTQTPSHQVTQMGQEVILRCVPISNHLYFYWYRQILGQKVEFLVSFYNNEISEKSEIFDDQFSVERPDGSNFTLKIRSTKLEDSAMYFCASSSRGSSYEQYFGPGTRLTVT.

CDR3 sequence reads: CSVASQYSNQPQHF. CDR3 coding DNA: TGCAGCGTCGCGTCACAGTATAGCAATCAGCCCCAGCATTTT. The rearrangement links TRBV29-1 to TRBJ1-5; D remains ambiguous. The length of the CDR3 is 14 residues. The V gene's germline CDR1 is SQVTM and CDR2 ANQGSEA. With 6 bases removed from V and 0 bases from J, the gap between germline ends came to 12 bases.

This chain connects TRBV5-4 to TRBJ2-7; TRBD1 agrees at 9 bases. J lost 2 bases, V lost 3 bases, and 6 bases had no gene match. The germline V gene has CDR1 SGHNT and CDR2 YYREEE (reference sequence). The CDR3 is 15 residues long. CDR3 sequence: CASSSMGQGTYEQYF. The CDR3 DNA is TGTGCCAGCAGCTCCATGGGACAGGGTACCTACGAGCAGTACTTC.

The CDR3 region is CASSRYRGLINNEQFF. CDR3 sequence (DNA): TGTGCCAGCAGCCGATACAGGGGCCTTATAAACAATGAGCAGTTCTTC. This chain links TRBV7-2 with TRBJ2-1; 7 nucleotides align to TRBD1. V was pared by 5 bases and J by 5 bases, with 12 bases of the junction left unmatched. CDR1 is SGHTA, CDR2 FQGNSA, per germline. The CDR3 has 16 residues.

As for this clone: A junction end diverges from the germline sequence, so it may reflect a read error. Other DNA sequences in this sample translate to the same CDR3. The chain combines TRBV5-6 with TRBJ1-4; no clear D. This CDR3 is 14 amino acids long. The germline V gene has CDR1 SGHDT and CDR2 YYEEEE. Written as DNA, the CDR3 is TGTGCCAGCAGCTTGGGACGGTCTAATGAAAAACTGTTCTTT. Its translation: CASSLGRSNEKLFF.

The chain couples TRBV27 to TRBJ1-6; D gene ambiguous. This CDR3 has 16 residues. V lost 3 bases to trimming and J lost 5 bases, with 14 bases between them. CDR1 is MNHEY, CDR2 SMNVEV, per germline (reference sequence). DNA of the CDR3: TGTGCCAGCAGTTTTATTTTGAGGCAGGATAATTCACCCCTCCACTTT. Translated: CASSFILRQDNSPLHF.

V usage is TRBV10-2 and J usage is TRBJ1-5; D is uncertain. Germline CDR1 reads WSHSY; CDR2 reads SAAADI. V was shortened by 5 bases and J by 3 bases, with 11 bases between the two germline ends. There are 14 residues in the CDR3. The CDR3 DNA reads TGCGCCAGCAGTTTTGGGCAGAACAATCAGCCCCAGCATTTT. It codes for CASSFGQNNQPQHF.

The J gene is TRBJ2-4, the V gene TRBV6-5, with TRBD2 matching over 12 bases. The trim removed 4 bases at V and 9 bases at J, leaving 4 bases unmatched. The CDR3 is 14 amino acids. Germline CDR1 MNHEY, CDR2 SVGAGI. CDR3 protein: CASSSLAGGPIQYF. The CDR3 DNA sequence: TGTGCCAGCAGTTCCCTAGCGGGGGGGCCCATTCAGTACTTC.

This rearrangement joins TRBV6-1 to TRBJ2-2, with 7 bases fitting TRBD1. This CDR3 has 13 residues. Per germline, CDR1 MNHNS and CDR2 SASEGT. V lost 8 bases and J lost 1; bases outside the gene matches: 1. CDR3 DNA: TGTGCCAGCGGGACAGTGAACACCGGGGAGCTGTTTTTT. Translating gives CASGTVNTGELFF.

The chain joins TRBV29-1 to TRBJ2-3; TRBD2 agrees at 9 bases. V lost 8 bases and J lost 6; bases outside the gene matches: 18. The CDR3 contains 16 residues. Germline CDR1 and CDR2: SQVTM and ANQGSEA. As DNA, the CDR3 is TGCAGCCGCTATACACTGGGGACTAGCCGGTCTGATACGCAGTATTTT. Translated, it gives CSRYTLGTSRSDTQYF.

The chain joins TRBV28 to TRBJ1-5; 11 bases map to TRBD1. V shed 5 bases and J 7 bases; nucleotides not matched to a gene: 4. Germline CDR1 is MDHEN and CDR2 is SYDVKM. The CDR3 covers 14 residues. The CDR3 DNA sequence: TGTGCCAGCAGTGGACAGGGGGCAGGACAGCCCCAGCATTTT. Its translation is CASSGQGAGQPQHF.

This chain joins TRBV6-1 and TRBJ2-7; D possibly corresponds to TRBD2 (7 bases). The V end lost 5 bases, the J end lost 4 bases, and 15 bases lay between the germline ends. CDR1 and CDR2 (germline): MNHNS, SASEGT. The CDR3 extends over 14 amino acids. CDR3 residues: CASSRGGEAYEQYF. CDR3 DNA sequence: TGTGCCAGCAGTAGGGGGGGAGAGGCATACGAGCAGTACTTC.

Comments on this clone: Other DNA sequences from this sample encode an identical CDR3 as well. The V call is TRBV7-2, the J call TRBJ1-2; D not certain. CDR3 length equals 13 residues. CDR1 and CDR2 (germline): SGHTA, FQGNSA. Trimming cost V 3 bases and J 3 bases, with 8 bases left between them. DNA of the CDR3: TGTGCCAGCAGCTTGGAGGTTGACTATGGCTACACCTTC. It yields the protein CASSLEVDYGYTF.

This chain links TRBV5-4 with TRBJ2-7; 10 nucleotides agree with TRBD1. Per the germline V gene, CDR1 is SGHNT and CDR2 is YYREEE (reference sequence). J gave up 6 bases and V 6 bases, and 15 bases lay outside the gene matches. The CDR3 contains 16 residues. CDR3 sequence: CASTEERTGGVGEQYF. The CDR3 DNA is TGTGCCAGCACCGAGGAGAGGACAGGGGGAGTGGGCGAGCAGTACTTC.

This clone was picked up a small number of times. The chain couples TRBV10-3 to TRBJ1-2; D is uncertain. V lost 0 bases and J lost 4, with 9 bases in between. Germline V lookup: CDR1 ENHRY, CDR2 SYGVKD. The CDR3 runs 14 residues. The DNA of the CDR3 is TGTGCCATCAGTGAGTCGATCGGCAGCTATGGCTACACCTTC. Translation gives CAISESIGSYGYTF.

In DNA, the CDR3 is TGTGCCAGCAGCCCACTGTCAGGCTACGAGCAGTACTTC. Protein product: CASSPLSGYEQYF. V and J are TRBV7-2 and TRBJ2-7, with D unresolved. This CDR3 has 13 residues. Germline CDR1 and CDR2: SGHTA and FQGNSA. Trimming removed 5 bases from V and 3 bases from J, with 11 bases in between.

CDR3 DNA sequence: TGTGCCAGCAGCTCGGAGGGGGGAGGCACTGAAGCTTTCTTT. It codes for CASSSEGGGTEAFF. The chain has TRBV5-4 and TRBJ1-1; D is possibly TRBD1 (6 bases). V shed 3 bases and J shed 4 bases, with 13 bases lying between them. CDR1 and CDR2 (germline): SGHNT, YYREEE (reference sequence). CDR3 length: 14 amino acids.

The V and J genes are TRBV7-9 and TRBJ2-2; D is possibly TRBD1 (6 bases). V was clipped by 5 bases and J by 0 bases, with 7 bases between them. Per the germline V gene, CDR1 is SEHNR and CDR2 is FQNEAQ (reference sequence). CDR3 length equals 14 residues. The CDR3 nucleotides read TGTGCCAGCAGCGACAGGTCGAACACCGGGGAGCTGTTTTTT. Its translation is CASSDRSNTGELFF.